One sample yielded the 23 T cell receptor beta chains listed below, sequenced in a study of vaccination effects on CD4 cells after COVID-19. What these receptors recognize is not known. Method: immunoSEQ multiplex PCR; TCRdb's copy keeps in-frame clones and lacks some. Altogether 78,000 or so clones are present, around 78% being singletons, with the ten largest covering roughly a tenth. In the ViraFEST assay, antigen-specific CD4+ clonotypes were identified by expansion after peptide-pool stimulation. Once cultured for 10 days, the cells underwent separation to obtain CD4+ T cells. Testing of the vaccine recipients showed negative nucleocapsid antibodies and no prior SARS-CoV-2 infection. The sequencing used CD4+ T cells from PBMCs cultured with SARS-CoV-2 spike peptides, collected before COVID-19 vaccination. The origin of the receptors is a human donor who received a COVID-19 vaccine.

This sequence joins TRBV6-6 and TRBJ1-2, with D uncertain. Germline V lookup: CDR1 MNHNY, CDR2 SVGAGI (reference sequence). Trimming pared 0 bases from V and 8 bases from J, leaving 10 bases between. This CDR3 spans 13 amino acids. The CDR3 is CASSYSPGSGYTF. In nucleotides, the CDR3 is TGTGCCAGCAGTTACTCTCCGGGGTCGGGCTACACCTTC.

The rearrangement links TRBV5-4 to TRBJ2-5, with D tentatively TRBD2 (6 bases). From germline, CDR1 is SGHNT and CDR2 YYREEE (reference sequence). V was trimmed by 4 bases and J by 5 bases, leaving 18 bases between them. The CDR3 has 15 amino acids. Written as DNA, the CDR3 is TGTGCCAGCAGCGTACAACTAGCCGGTGGGGAGACCCAGTACTTC. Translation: CASSVQLAGGETQYF.

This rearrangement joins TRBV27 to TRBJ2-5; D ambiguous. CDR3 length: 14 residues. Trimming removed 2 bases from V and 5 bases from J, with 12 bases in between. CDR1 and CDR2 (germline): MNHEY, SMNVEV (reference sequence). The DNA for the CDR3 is TGTGCCAGCAGTTTAAACTCCCGCAGGGAGACCCAGTACTTC. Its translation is CASSLNSRRETQYF.

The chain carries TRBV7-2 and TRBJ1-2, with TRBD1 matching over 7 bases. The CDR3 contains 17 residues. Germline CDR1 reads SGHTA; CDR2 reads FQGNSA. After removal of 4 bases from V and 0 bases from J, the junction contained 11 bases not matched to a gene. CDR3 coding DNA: TGTGCCAGCAGCTCTCCCAGGGGGGGGCCCACTAACTATGGCTACACCTTC. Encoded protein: CASSSPRGGPTNYGYTF.

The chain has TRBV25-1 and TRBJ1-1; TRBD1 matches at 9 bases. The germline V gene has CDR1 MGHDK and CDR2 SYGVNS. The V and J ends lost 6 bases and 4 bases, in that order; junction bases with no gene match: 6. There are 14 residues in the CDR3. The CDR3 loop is CASRRGTGPTEAFF. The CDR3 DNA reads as TGTGCCAGCAGGAGGGGGACAGGGCCCACTGAAGCTTTCTTT.

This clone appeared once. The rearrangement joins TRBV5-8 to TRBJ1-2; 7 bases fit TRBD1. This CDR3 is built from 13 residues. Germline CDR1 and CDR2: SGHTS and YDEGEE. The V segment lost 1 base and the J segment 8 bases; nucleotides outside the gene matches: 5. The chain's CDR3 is CASSLRQGGGYTF. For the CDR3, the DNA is TGTGCCAGCAGCTTGCGACAGGGCGGCGGCTACACCTTC.

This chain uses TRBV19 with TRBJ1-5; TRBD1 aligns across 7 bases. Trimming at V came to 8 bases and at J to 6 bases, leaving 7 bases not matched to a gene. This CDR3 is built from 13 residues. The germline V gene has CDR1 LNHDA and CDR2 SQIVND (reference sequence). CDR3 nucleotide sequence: TGTGCCAGTGTGACAGGGCCCGGTCAGCCCCAGCATTTT. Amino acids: CASVTGPGQPQHF.

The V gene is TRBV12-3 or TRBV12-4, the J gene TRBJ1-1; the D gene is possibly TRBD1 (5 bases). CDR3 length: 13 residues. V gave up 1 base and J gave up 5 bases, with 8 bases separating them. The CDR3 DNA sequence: TGTGCCAGCAGTTTAGGAGGGGTTACTGAAGCTTTCTTT. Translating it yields CASSLGGVTEAFF.

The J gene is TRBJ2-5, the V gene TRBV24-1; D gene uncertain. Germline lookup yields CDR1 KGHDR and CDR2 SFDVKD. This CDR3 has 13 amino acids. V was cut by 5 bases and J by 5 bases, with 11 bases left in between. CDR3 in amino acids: CATSVPGTETQYF. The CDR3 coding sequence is TGTGCCACCAGTGTACCAGGTACGGAGACCCAGTACTTC.

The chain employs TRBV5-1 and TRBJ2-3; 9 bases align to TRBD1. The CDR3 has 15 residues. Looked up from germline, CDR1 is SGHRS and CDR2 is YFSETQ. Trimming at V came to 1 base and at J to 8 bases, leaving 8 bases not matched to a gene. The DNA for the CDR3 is TGCGCCAGCAGCTTGCTAGGACAGGGGTCGGGTACGCAGTATTTT. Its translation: CASSLLGQGSGTQYF.

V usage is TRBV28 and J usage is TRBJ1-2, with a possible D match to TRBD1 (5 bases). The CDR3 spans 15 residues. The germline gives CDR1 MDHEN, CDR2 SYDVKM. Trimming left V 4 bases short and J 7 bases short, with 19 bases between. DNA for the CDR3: TGTGCCAGCAGTTCTCCGTCTCCAGGGAGGAGTGGCTACACCTTC. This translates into CASSSPSPGRSGYTF.

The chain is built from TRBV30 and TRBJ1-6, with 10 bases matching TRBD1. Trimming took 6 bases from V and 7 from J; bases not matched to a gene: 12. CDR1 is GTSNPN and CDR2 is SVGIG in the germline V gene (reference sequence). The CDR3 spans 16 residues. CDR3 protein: CACKTGGLSWNSPLHF. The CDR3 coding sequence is TGTGCCTGTAAGACAGGGGGCCTCTCTTGGAATTCACCCCTCCACTTT.

CDR3: CASSQRGQGNTEAFF. CDR3 in DNA: TGCGCCAGCAGCCAGAGGGGACAGGGGAACACTGAAGCTTTCTTT. The chain carries TRBV4-1 and TRBJ1-1, with 9 bases that match TRBD1. V lost 3 bases to trimming and J lost 1 base; unmatched junction nucleotides: 3. Germline V gene lookup returns CDR1 MGHRA and CDR2 YSYEKL. The CDR3 contains 15 residues.

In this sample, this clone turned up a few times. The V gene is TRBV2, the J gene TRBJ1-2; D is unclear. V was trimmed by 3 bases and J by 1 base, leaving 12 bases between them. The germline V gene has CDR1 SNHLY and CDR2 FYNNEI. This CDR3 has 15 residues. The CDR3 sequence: CASSESKGDNYGYTF. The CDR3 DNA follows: TGTGCCAGCAGTGAGAGTAAGGGAGATAACTATGGCTACACCTTC. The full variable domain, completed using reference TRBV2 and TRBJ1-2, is EPEVTQTPSHQVTQMGQEVILRCVPISNHLYFYWYRQILGQKVEFLVSFYNNEISEKSEIFDDQFSVERPDGSNFTLKIRSTKLEDSAMYFCASSESKGDNYGYTFGSGTRLTVV.

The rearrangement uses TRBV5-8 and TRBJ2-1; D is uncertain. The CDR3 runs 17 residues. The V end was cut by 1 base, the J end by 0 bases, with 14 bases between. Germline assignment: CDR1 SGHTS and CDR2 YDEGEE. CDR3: CASSLRHLPSSYNEQFF. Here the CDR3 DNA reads TGTGCCAGCAGCTTGCGGCACCTTCCGAGCTCCTACAATGAGCAGTTCTTC.

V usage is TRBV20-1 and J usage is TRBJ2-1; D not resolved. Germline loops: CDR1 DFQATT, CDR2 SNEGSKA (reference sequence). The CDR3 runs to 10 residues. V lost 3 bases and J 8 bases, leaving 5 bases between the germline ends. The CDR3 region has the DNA TGCAGTGCTAGGATGGATGAGCAGTTCTTC. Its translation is CSARMDEQFF.

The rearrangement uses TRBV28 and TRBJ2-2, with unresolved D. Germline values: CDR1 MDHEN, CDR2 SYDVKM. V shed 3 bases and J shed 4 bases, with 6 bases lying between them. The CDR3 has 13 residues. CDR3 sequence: CASSFFGTGELFF. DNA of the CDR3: TGTGCCAGCAGTTTTTTCGGCACCGGGGAGCTGTTTTTT. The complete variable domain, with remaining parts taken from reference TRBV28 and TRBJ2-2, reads DVKVTQSSRYLVKRTGEKVFLECVQDMDHENMFWYRQDPGLGLRLIYFSYDVKMKEKGDIPEGYSVSREKKERFSLILESASTNQTSMYLCASSFFGTGELFFGEGSRLTVL.

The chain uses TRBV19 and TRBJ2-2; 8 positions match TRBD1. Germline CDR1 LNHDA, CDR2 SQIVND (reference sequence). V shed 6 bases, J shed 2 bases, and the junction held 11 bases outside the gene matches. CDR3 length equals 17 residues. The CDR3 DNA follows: TGTGCCAGTAGACAAGGACCGGGACAGGTCAACACCGGGGAGCTGTTTTTT. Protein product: CASRQGPGQVNTGELFF.

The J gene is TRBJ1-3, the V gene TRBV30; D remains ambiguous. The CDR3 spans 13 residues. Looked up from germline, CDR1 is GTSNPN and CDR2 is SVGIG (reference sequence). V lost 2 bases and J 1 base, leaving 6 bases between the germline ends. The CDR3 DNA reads TGTGCCTGGAGTACGGGTTCTGGAAACACCATATATTTT. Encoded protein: CAWSTGSGNTIYF.

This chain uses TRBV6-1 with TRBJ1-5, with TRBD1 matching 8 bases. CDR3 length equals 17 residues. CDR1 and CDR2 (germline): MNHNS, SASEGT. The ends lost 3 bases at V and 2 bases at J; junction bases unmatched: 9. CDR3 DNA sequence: TGTGCCAGCAGTGATGACAGGGGAAGTCTTCGCAATCAGCCCCAGCATTTT. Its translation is CASSDDRGSLRNQPQHF.

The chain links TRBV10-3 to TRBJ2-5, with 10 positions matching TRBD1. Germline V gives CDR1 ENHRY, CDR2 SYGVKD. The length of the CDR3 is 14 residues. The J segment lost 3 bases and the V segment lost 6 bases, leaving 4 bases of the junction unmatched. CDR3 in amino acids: CAIRPGTGEETQYF. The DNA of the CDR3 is TGTGCCATCAGGCCCGGGACAGGGGAAGAGACCCAGTACTTC.

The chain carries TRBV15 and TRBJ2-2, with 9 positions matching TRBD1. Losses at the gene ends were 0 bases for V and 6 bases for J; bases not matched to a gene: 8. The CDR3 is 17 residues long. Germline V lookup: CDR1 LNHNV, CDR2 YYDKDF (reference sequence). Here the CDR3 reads CATSRESGTGFAGELFF. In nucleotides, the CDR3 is TGTGCCACCAGCAGAGAGTCGGGGACAGGGTTTGCCGGGGAGCTGTTTTTT.

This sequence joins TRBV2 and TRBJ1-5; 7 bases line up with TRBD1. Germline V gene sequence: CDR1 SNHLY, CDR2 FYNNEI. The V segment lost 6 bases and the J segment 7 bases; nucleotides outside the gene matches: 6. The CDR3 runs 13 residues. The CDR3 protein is CASSRDSSQPQHF. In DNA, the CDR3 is TGTGCCAGCAGCCGGGACAGTAGCCAGCCCCAGCATTTT.